This is a list of T cell receptor beta chains from one sample in a study of neurological immune-mediated disorders. TCRdb passed the 5' RACE reads through MiXCR, listing each CDR3 protein once. Among tens of thousands of distinct CDR3 sequences listed, about 10% were seen once. Sequencing was performed on PBMCs. These receptor sequences come from a male donor with HTLV-1-associated myelopathy (HAM/TSP). The CDR3 runs from the conserved cysteine through the conserved F or W. The D gene is left open where the match is weak. A clone size is listed for some rows: how often the clone was seen (once, few, many), or a class if it is expanded.

CDR3 DNA: TGCGCCAGCAGCCAAGAAGGGGGAGGGGGGGGCACAGATACGCAGTATTTT
CDR3 protein: CASSQEGGGGGTDTQYF
clone size: once
J gene: TRBJ2-3
V gene: TRBV4-3
D gene: -

CDR3 DNA: TGTGCCATGGCGGCAGGGACTAGCCTCCCCCAGAGCACAGATACGCAGTATTTT
CDR3 protein: CAMAAGTSLPQSTDTQYF
clone size: many
J gene: TRBJ2-3
V gene: TRBV10-3
D gene: TRBD2

CDR3 DNA: TGTGCCAGCAGAGAATATCTCGATCGAAAACTGTTTTTT
CDR3 protein: CASREYLDRKLFF
clone size: -
J gene: TRBJ1-4
V gene: TRBV6-6
D gene: -

CDR3 DNA: TGTGCCAGCAGCTTATTCGAACGGGGGGCCCCAGATACGCAGTATTTT
CDR3 protein: CASSLFERGAPDTQYF
clone size: many
J gene: TRBJ2-3
V gene: TRBV7-2
D gene: -

CDR3 DNA: TGTGCCAGCAGTTACTCGGCGAGCTACGAGCAGTACTTC
CDR3 protein: CASSYSASYEQYF
clone size: -
J gene: TRBJ2-7
V gene: TRBV6-2/TRBV6-3
D gene: -

CDR3 DNA: TGTGCCAGCAGTTTACAGGGGTCCTATAATTCACCCCTCCACTTT
CDR3 protein: CASSLQGSYNSPLHF
clone size: many
J gene: TRBJ1-6
V gene: TRBV12-3/TRBV12-4
D gene: -

CDR3 DNA: TGTGCCACCAGCAGACCCGGACAGGGGGCAAGGACCTATGGCTACACCTTC
CDR3 protein: CATSRPGQGARTYGYTF
clone size: many
J gene: TRBJ1-2
V gene: TRBV15
D gene: TRBD1

CDR3 DNA: TGTGCCAGCAGCTTAGACAGGTCCGATGAGCAGTTCTTC
CDR3 protein: CASSLDRSDEQFF
clone size: many
J gene: TRBJ2-1
V gene: TRBV7-2
D gene: -

CDR3 DNA: TGTGCCAGCAGCGTACAGGGGTTTGGGAAGTACTTC
CDR3 protein: CASSVQGFGKYF
clone size: many
J gene: TRBJ2-7
V gene: TRBV3-1
D gene: TRBD1

CDR3 DNA: TGTGCCAGCACCAACCAGGGGTACTCTGGAAACACCATATATTTT
CDR3 protein: CASTNQGYSGNTIYF
clone size: many
J gene: TRBJ1-3
V gene: TRBV7-2
D gene: -

CDR3 DNA: TGTGCCAGCAGCTTGGGCGGGGATAGCAATCAGCCCCAGCATTTT
CDR3 protein: CASSLGGDSNQPQHF
clone size: many
J gene: TRBJ1-5
V gene: TRBV5-5
D gene: -

CDR3 DNA: TGTGCCAGCAGCGAGCGGGCCTTGGGACAAGAGACCCAGTACTTC
CDR3 protein: CASSERALGQETQYF
clone size: -
J gene: TRBJ2-5
V gene: TRBV5-6
D gene: -

CDR3 DNA: TGCGCCAGCAGCCGGCAGGGGGCTCCCGAGCAGTACTTC
CDR3 protein: CASSRQGAPEQYF
clone size: many
J gene: TRBJ2-7
V gene: TRBV5-1
D gene: TRBD1

CDR3 DNA: TGTGCCAGCAGCGCCCCCGACAGGGAAGCGTCCTACGAGCAGTACTTC
CDR3 protein: CASSAPDREASYEQYF
clone size: many
J gene: TRBJ2-7
V gene: TRBV6-2/TRBV6-3
D gene: TRBD1

CDR3 DNA: TGTGCCAGCAGCGTGTCAGGGAAGTCTGGAAACACCATATATTTT
CDR3 protein: CASSVSGKSGNTIYF
clone size: few
J gene: TRBJ1-3
V gene: TRBV9
D gene: -

CDR3 DNA: TGTGCCAGTAGTAGGACAGGGAGGGTACCCTACAATGAGCAGTTCTTC
CDR3 protein: CASSRTGRVPYNEQFF
clone size: few
J gene: TRBJ2-1
V gene: TRBV19
D gene: -

CDR3 DNA: TGCGCCAGCAGCCAAGATGGTCAGGGGGATCAGCCCCAGCATTTT
CDR3 protein: CASSQDGQGDQPQHF
clone size: -
J gene: TRBJ1-5
V gene: TRBV4-1
D gene: TRBD1

CDR3 DNA: TGCGCCAGCAGCTCGAAGACAGGGGGTACCTGGGTGAACAATGAGCAGTTCTTC
CDR3 protein: CASSSKTGGTWVNNEQFF
clone size: many
J gene: TRBJ2-1
V gene: TRBV5-1
D gene: TRBD1

CDR3 DNA: TGTGCCAGCAGCACAGGGGTACAGCCCCAGCATTTT
CDR3 protein: CASSTGVQPQHF
clone size: many
J gene: TRBJ1-5
V gene: TRBV12-3/TRBV12-4
D gene: TRBD1

CDR3 DNA: TGTGCCAGTAGTATCTCGGGGGCCGGGGAGCTGTTTTTT
CDR3 protein: CASSISGAGELFF
clone size: many
J gene: TRBJ2-2
V gene: TRBV19
D gene: -

CDR3 DNA: TGCAGTGCTAGAGAGGGGGGGGGAGGATTTAGCAATCAGCCCCAGCATTTT
CDR3 protein: CSAREGGGGFSNQPQHF
clone size: many
J gene: TRBJ1-5
V gene: TRBV20-1
D gene: -

CDR3 DNA: TGTGCCAGCAGTCCCAGCGGGCTTTACAATGAGCAGTTCTTC
CDR3 protein: CASSPSGLYNEQFF
clone size: -
J gene: TRBJ2-1
V gene: TRBV12-3/TRBV12-4
D gene: -

CDR3 DNA: TGCGCCAGCAGCCAATCTCGACTAGCGGGGGACACAGATACGCAGTATTTT
CDR3 protein: CASSQSRLAGDTDTQYF
clone size: many
J gene: TRBJ2-3
V gene: TRBV4-3
D gene: TRBD2

CDR3 DNA: TGTGCCAGCAGCTCTCCTGCGGGGTATGGCTATGGCTACACCTTC
CDR3 protein: CASSSPAGYGYGYTF
clone size: -
J gene: TRBJ1-2
V gene: TRBV7-2
D gene: -

CDR3 DNA: TGTGCCAGCAGTTCCCGCCCGTGGGGGGATACGCAGTATTTT
CDR3 protein: CASSSRPWGDTQYF
clone size: many
J gene: TRBJ2-3
V gene: TRBV12-3/TRBV12-4
D gene: -

CDR3 DNA: TGTGCCAGCAGTTCCTGGGCCGGGACAGGGGGTTCCGGGGAGCTGTTTTTT
CDR3 protein: CASSSWAGTGGSGELFF
clone size: many
J gene: TRBJ2-2
V gene: TRBV6-5
D gene: TRBD1

CDR3 DNA: TGCAGTGCTAGGTGGGGGGGGGTCAATGAGCAGTTCTTC
CDR3 protein: CSARWGGVNEQFF
clone size: -
J gene: TRBJ2-1
V gene: TRBV20-1
D gene: TRBD2

CDR3 DNA: TGCAGTGCATTCGGGGGGGCTGGAACGTTGTACAATGAGCAGTTCTTC
CDR3 protein: CSAFGGAGTLYNEQFF
clone size: many
J gene: TRBJ2-1
V gene: TRBV20-1
D gene: TRBD2

CDR3 DNA: TGTGCCAGCACGAGAAGGGTGACTGAAGCTTTCTTT
CDR3 protein: CASTRRVTEAFF
clone size: many
J gene: TRBJ1-1
V gene: TRBV7-2
D gene: -

CDR3 DNA: TGTGCCAGCGGAATCTCGACAGGGGGCCAGAAACTGTTTTTT
CDR3 protein: CASGISTGGQKLFF
clone size: many
J gene: TRBJ1-4
V gene: TRBV28
D gene: TRBD1

CDR3 DNA: TGTGCCAGCTCGCCAATTCCCAGGACAGGGCAGGAGACCCAGTACTTC
CDR3 protein: CASSPIPRTGQETQYF
clone size: many
J gene: TRBJ2-5
V gene: TRBV18
D gene: TRBD1

CDR3 DNA: TGCGCCAGCAGCGACAGCAATGAGCAGTTCTTC
CDR3 protein: CASSDSNEQFF
clone size: many
J gene: TRBJ2-1
V gene: TRBV5-1
D gene: -

CDR3 DNA: TGCGCCAGCAGCTTCGGACAGATTAATTCACCCCTCCACTTT
CDR3 protein: CASSFGQINSPLHF
clone size: many
J gene: TRBJ1-6
V gene: TRBV5-1
D gene: -

CDR3 DNA: TGTGCCAGCAGCTCCGATTTGGCGGGGGGGTCCGGGGAGCTGTTTTTT
CDR3 protein: CASSSDLAGGSGELFF
clone size: -
J gene: TRBJ2-2
V gene: TRBV7-2
D gene: TRBD2

CDR3 DNA: TGCAGTGCTAGTGGGGCCGGCGGGGGGAACACTGAAGCTTTCTTT
CDR3 protein: CSASGAGGGNTEAFF
clone size: many
J gene: TRBJ1-1
V gene: TRBV20-1
D gene: -

CDR3 DNA: TGTGCCAGCAGTCAACCTATGCCGGGGGGGGGCTCCTACAATGAGCAGTACTTC
CDR3 protein: CASSQPMPGGGSYNEQYF
clone size: -
J gene: TRBJ2-7
V gene: TRBV14
D gene: TRBD2

CDR3 DNA: TGTGCCAGCACGTTGACAGGGTCTAGCACAGATACGCAGTATTTT
CDR3 protein: CASTLTGSSTDTQYF
clone size: many
J gene: TRBJ2-3
V gene: TRBV2
D gene: TRBD1

CDR3 DNA: TGTGCCAGCAGCCCCGGACTAGCGGGGGACCTAGCAGGAGATACGCAGTATTTT
CDR3 protein: CASSPGLAGDLAGDTQYF
clone size: many
J gene: TRBJ2-3
V gene: TRBV5-8
D gene: TRBD2

CDR3 DNA: TGCAGTGCAAGGACCGGACTAGCGGGGGTTGGTGGAGAGACCCAGTACTTC
CDR3 protein: CSARTGLAGVGGETQYF
clone size: once
J gene: TRBJ2-5
V gene: TRBV20-1
D gene: TRBD2

CDR3 DNA: TGTGCCAGCAGCTTAGCGGGGTCCTTTGAGGGAGGCTACACCTTC
CDR3 protein: CASSLAGSFEGGYTF
clone size: many
J gene: TRBJ1-2
V gene: TRBV7-2
D gene: -

CDR3 DNA: TGCAGTGCTAGCGGCAGTAGATACGCTGAAGCTTTCTTT
CDR3 protein: CSASGSRYAEAFF
clone size: many
J gene: TRBJ1-1
V gene: TRBV20-1
D gene: -

CDR3 DNA: TGCGCCAGCAGCTTCGGCCTCTTTCCGGGCGAGCTGTACTTC
CDR3 protein: CASSFGLFPGELYF
clone size: -
J gene: TRBJ2-7
V gene: TRBV5-1
D gene: -

CDR3 DNA: TGTGCCAGCAGCCTGGACAGGGGGCGCGGGGGGACCCAGTACTTC
CDR3 protein: CASSLDRGRGGTQYF
clone size: many
J gene: TRBJ2-5
V gene: TRBV5-6
D gene: TRBD1

CDR3 DNA: TGTGCCAGCCGTCCGGGGGGCCAGAACACTGAAGCTTTCTTT
CDR3 protein: CASRPGGQNTEAFF
clone size: many
J gene: TRBJ1-1
V gene: TRBV28
D gene: -

CDR3 DNA: TGTGCCATCCATCGACAGACGAACACTGAAGCTTTCTTT
CDR3 protein: CAIHRQTNTEAFF
clone size: many
J gene: TRBJ1-1
V gene: TRBV12-3/TRBV12-4
D gene: -

CDR3 DNA: TGTGCCAGCAGCGAGAACCCAGGGACGGGTCTTTACGAGCAGTACTTC
CDR3 protein: CASSENPGTGLYEQYF
clone size: many
J gene: TRBJ2-7
V gene: TRBV5-8
D gene: -

CDR3 DNA: TGTGCCAGCAGTTTTTTGGTGGCCGGAGGCACTGAAGCTTTCTTT
CDR3 protein: CASSFLVAGGTEAFF
clone size: -
J gene: TRBJ1-1
V gene: TRBV27
D gene: -

CDR3 DNA: TGTGCCAGCAGACCCCGGACAGGGAAAGGGGAGACCCAGTACTTC
CDR3 protein: CASRPRTGKGETQYF
clone size: many
J gene: TRBJ2-5
V gene: TRBV27
D gene: TRBD1

CDR3 DNA: TGTGCCAGCAGCCAATTCGGGGGGAGCTCCTACGAGCAGTACTTC
CDR3 protein: CASSQFGGSSYEQYF
clone size: -
J gene: TRBJ2-7
V gene: TRBV3-1
D gene: TRBD2

CDR3 DNA: TGCAGTGCGGAATCCACCGGGACAGGGGTGTATCAGCCCCAGCATTTT
CDR3 protein: CSAESTGTGVYQPQHF
clone size: many
J gene: TRBJ1-5
V gene: TRBV20-1
D gene: TRBD1